A single sample is the source of the 9 T cell receptor beta chains below, sequenced in a study of T-cell memory formation after mild COVID-19. TCRdb reprocessed the 5' RACE reads via MiXCR and lists one record per CDR3 protein. The top ten clones hold about two fifths of a sample with about 100,000 distinct CDR3 sequences, 8.5% to 14% of them seen once. The source material was PBMCs or a T cell subset sorted from them (not recorded which). The receptors here all came from a man aged 18 to 30 who had mild COVID-19 (a few samples of this study predate the infection). Cell type and time point are not known.

A few counts support this clonotype. The CDR3 sequence is CASSLWAGEETQYF. Written as DNA, the CDR3 is TGTGCCAGCAGCTTGTGGGCGGGAGAAGAGACCCAGTACTTC. The chain couples TRBV7-2 to TRBJ2-5, with 7 bases that match TRBD2. Trimming cost V 3 bases and J 3 bases; bases outside gene matches: 4. CDR1 SGHTA and CDR2 FQGNSA come from the germline V gene. This CDR3 is 14 amino acids long. Using reference TRBV7-2 and TRBJ2-5 for the parts outside the CDR3, the full variable domain is GAGVSQSPSNKVTEKGKDVELRCDPISGHTALYWYRQSLGQGLEFLIYFQGNSAPDKSGLPSDRFSAERTGGSVSTLTIQRTQQEDSAVYLCASSLWAGEETQYFGPGTRLLVL.

The rearrangement uses TRBV7-8 and TRBJ1-2, with D possibly matching TRBD1 (5 bases). Trimming took off 5 bases at V and 8 bases at J, with 15 bases between the two ends. There are 13 residues in the CDR3. Germline V lookup: CDR1 SGHVS, CDR2 FQNEAQ. The CDR3 bases are TGTGCCAGCAGCCCCCTGATAGGGGAAGGCTACACCTTC. Its translation is CASSPLIGEGYTF.

The chain carries TRBV15 and TRBJ2-5; TRBD1 aligns across 9 bases. V lost 3 bases to trimming and J lost 5 bases; unmatched junction nucleotides: 7. Germline CDR1 and CDR2: LNHNV and YYDKDF (reference sequence). This CDR3 has 15 amino acids. The CDR3 sequence is CATSRGQGQGETQYF. The CDR3 DNA reads TGTGCCACCAGCAGGGGACAGGGCCAAGGGGAGACCCAGTACTTC.

This chain links TRBV4-1 with TRBJ2-1; 12 bases line up with TRBD2. V gave up 4 bases and J gave up 8 bases; unmatched junction bases: 3. Germline assignment: CDR1 MGHRA and CDR2 YSYEKL. This CDR3 contains 14 residues. CDR3 in DNA: TGCGCCAGCAGCCGACTAGCGGGGGAGGATGAGCAGTTCTTC. Translated, it gives CASSRLAGEDEQFF.

This clonotype was recorded many times. The chain joins TRBV7-2 to TRBJ1-4; D is ambiguous. The V and J ends lost 1 base and 10 bases respectively, with 10 bases between them. Germline V gives CDR1 SGHTA, CDR2 FQGNSA. This CDR3 has 13 amino acids. The CDR3 sequence: CASSLGLEGKLFF. In DNA form, the CDR3 reads TGTGCCAGCAGCTTAGGGTTAGAGGGAAAACTGTTTTTT.

Only a few counts were recorded for this clonotype. The J gene is TRBJ2-1, the V gene TRBV12-3 or TRBV12-4; no clear D gene. Trimming removed 1 base at V and 1 base at J, with 5 bases between. The CDR3 extends over 14 amino acids. Here the CDR3 reads CASSLDASYNEQFF. DNA of the CDR3: TGTGCCAGCAGTTTAGACGCATCCTACAATGAGCAGTTCTTC.

The chain carries TRBV21-1 and TRBJ1-5. TRBV21-1 is a known pseudogene. This CDR3 has 13 residues. CDR3 protein: CAMEPRLNQPQHF. The CDR3 coding sequence is TGTGCCATGGAACCTCGGCTTAATCAGCCCCAGCATTTT.

A few counts support this clonotype. This chain joins TRBV7-9 and TRBJ2-2; D perhaps matches TRBD1 (6 bases). CDR1 SEHNR and CDR2 FQNEAQ come from the germline V gene (reference sequence). Deletions cut 5 bases from V and 3 bases from J, with 13 bases between. The CDR3 has 15 amino acids. The CDR3 nucleotides read TGTGCCAGCAGCATAGGACAGAAATACACCGGGGAGCTGTTTTTT. This translates into CASSIGQKYTGELFF. The whole variable domain, remainder taken from reference TRBV7-9 and TRBJ2-2, is DTGVSQNPRHKITKRGQNVTFRCDPISEHNRLYWYRQTLGQGPEFLTYFQNEAQLEKSRLLSDRFSAERPKGSFSTLEIQRTEQGDSAMYLCASSIGQKYTGELFFGEGSRLTVL.

The V call is TRBV7-2, the J call TRBJ2-1; TRBD1 is a possible D gene (5 bases). Trimming left V 5 bases short and J 7 bases short, with 18 bases between. CDR1 SGHTA and CDR2 FQGNSA come from the germline V gene. This CDR3 spans 15 amino acids. In DNA form, the CDR3 reads TGTGCCAGCAGCCCATGGGTGGCAGGACAAAATGAGCAGTTCTTC. Translation: CASSPWVAGQNEQFF. Drawing the rest from reference TRBV7-2 and TRBJ2-1, the complete variable domain is GAGVSQSPSNKVTEKGKDVELRCDPISGHTALYWYRQSLGQGLEFLIYFQGNSAPDKSGLPSDRFSAERTGGSVSTLTIQRTQQEDSAVYLCASSPWVAGQNEQFFGPGTRLTVL.